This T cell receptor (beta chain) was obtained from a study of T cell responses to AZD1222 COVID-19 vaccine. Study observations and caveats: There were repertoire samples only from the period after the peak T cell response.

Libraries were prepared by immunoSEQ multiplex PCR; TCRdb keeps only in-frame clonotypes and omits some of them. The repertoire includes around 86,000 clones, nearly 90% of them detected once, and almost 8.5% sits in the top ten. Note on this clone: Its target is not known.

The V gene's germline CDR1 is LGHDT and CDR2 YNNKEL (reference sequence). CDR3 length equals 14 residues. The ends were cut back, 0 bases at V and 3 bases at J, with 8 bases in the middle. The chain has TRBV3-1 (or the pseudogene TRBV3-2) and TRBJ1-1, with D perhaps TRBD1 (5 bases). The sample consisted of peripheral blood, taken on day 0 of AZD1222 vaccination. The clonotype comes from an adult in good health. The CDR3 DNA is TGTGCCAGCAGCCAAGAGACGGGGGACACTGAAGCTTTCTTT. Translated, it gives CASSQETGDTEAFF.